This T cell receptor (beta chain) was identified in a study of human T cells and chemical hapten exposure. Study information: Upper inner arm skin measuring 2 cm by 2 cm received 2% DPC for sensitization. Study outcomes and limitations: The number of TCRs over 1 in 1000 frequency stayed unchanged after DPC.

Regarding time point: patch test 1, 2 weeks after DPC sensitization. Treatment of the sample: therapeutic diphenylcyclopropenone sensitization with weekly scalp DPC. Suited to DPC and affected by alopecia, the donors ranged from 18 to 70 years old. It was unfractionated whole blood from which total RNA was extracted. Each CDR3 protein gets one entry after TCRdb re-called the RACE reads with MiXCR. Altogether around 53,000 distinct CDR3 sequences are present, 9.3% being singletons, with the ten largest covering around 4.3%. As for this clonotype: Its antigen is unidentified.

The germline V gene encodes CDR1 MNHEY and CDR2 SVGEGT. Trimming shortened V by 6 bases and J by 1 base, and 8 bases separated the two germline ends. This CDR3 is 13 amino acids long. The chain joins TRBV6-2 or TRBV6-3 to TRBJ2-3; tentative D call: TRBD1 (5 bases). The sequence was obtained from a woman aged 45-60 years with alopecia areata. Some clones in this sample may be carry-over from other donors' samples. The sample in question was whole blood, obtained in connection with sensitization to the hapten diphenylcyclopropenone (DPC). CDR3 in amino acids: CASRRQRTDTQYF. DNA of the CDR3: TGTGCCAGCAGACGACAGCGCACAGATACGCAGTATTTT.